Below are 5 T cell receptor beta chains sequenced from a single sample in a study of CD8 T cells in Susac syndrome. RNA, at roughly 0.45 to 1 ug, was reverse transcribed with random hexamers. MiXCR, run by TCRdb on the immunoSEQ multiplex PCR reads, gives a single entry per CDR3 protein. Of roughly 200,000 distinct CDR3 sequences listed, about 95% were seen once; the top ten hold 0.085% to 0.1%. Sequencing input: CD4+ T cells from PBMCs. These receptors all stem from a human donor with Susac syndrome.

V and J are TRBV28 and TRBJ1-5; TRBD1 matches 10 bases. The V segment lost 4 bases and the J segment 5 bases; nucleotides outside the gene matches: 8. The CDR3 has 16 amino acids. The germline gives CDR1 MDHEN, CDR2 SYDVKM. The DNA for the CDR3 is TGTGCCAGCAGTTCCTGGACAGGGGGGAAGGATCAGCCCCAGCATTTT. Its translation: CASSSWTGGKDQPQHF.

The V and J genes are TRBV5-4 and TRBJ2-5; D gene ambiguous. CDR1 SGHNT and CDR2 YYREEE come from the germline V gene (reference sequence). V lost 2 bases and J 5 bases, leaving 7 bases between the germline ends. This CDR3 region has 12 residues. The chain's CDR3 is CASSFYPETQYF. The DNA for the CDR3 is TGTGCCAGCAGCTTTTACCCGGAGACCCAGTACTTC.

The rearrangement uses TRBV2 and TRBJ2-3; D assignment may be TRBD1 or TRBD2 (5 bases each). CDR1 and CDR2 from the germline V gene are SNHLY and FYNNEI. The CDR3 covers 14 residues. V was trimmed by 4 bases and J by 0 bases, leaving 8 bases between them. CDR3 residues: CASSGDGSTDTQYF. Written as DNA, the CDR3 is TGTGCCAGCAGTGGGGACGGTAGCACAGATACGCAGTATTTT.

The genes are TRBV29-1 and TRBJ1-2; D gene uncertain. Trimming took 5 bases from V and 1 from J, leaving 8 bases between them. In germline, CDR1 is SQVTM, CDR2 ANQGSEA. CDR3 size: 12 residues. The CDR3 here is CSVSGDNYGYTF. The CDR3 nucleotides are TGCAGCGTTTCCGGGGATAACTATGGCTACACCTTC.

This clonotype was detected only once. The V gene is TRBV20-1, the J gene TRBJ2-7, with 7 nucleotides matching TRBD1. The V and J ends lost 1 base and 2 bases, in that order; junction bases with no gene match: 11. This CDR3 is 16 amino acids long. CDR1 and CDR2 (germline): DFQATT, SNEGSKA (reference sequence). The CDR3 coding sequence is TGCAGTGCTAGAGGGACCGGGACAGCAGCAGCCTACGAGCAGTACTTC. It codes for CSARGTGTAAAYEQYF.